Presented here are 5 T cell receptor beta chains from one specimen sequenced in a study of shared clonotypes between healthy human individuals. Positively selected for CCR7, the CD45RO-negative cells used as naive CD8 cells excluded terminally differentiated effector memory CD45RA+ cells. Measured with immunoSEQ multiplex PCR; TCRdb has only the in-frame clones, and not every one. The sample lists some 1,900,000 clones, 85% to 95% occurring once. Material for sequencing was naive CD8+ T cells sorted from blood. The receptors here all came from a man younger than 35 in good health.

This chain links TRBV30 with TRBJ2-7, with 7 bases aligning to TRBD2. V trimming: 2 bases; J trimming: 2 bases; junction bases outside the gene matches: 12. The CDR3 extends over 16 amino acids. Per germline, CDR1 GTSNPN and CDR2 SVGIG (reference sequence). CDR3 in DNA: TGTGCCTGGAGTCCCCGGGGGGACTACTACACCTACGAGCAGTACTTC. This gives the protein CAWSPRGDYYTYEQYF.

The chain recombines TRBV5-6 with TRBJ1-2, with 7 nucleotides matching TRBD1. Trimming at V came to 0 bases and at J to 4 bases, leaving 6 bases not matched to a gene. The CDR3 runs to 15 residues. Germline V gives CDR1 SGHDT, CDR2 YYEEEE. CDR3 sequence reads: CASSLARGVIYGYTF. In DNA, the CDR3 is TGTGCCAGCAGCTTGGCCAGGGGGGTTATCTATGGCTACACCTTC.

This chain links TRBV27 with TRBJ2-1; TRBD2 agrees at 9 bases. The germline gives CDR1 MNHEY, CDR2 SMNVEV (reference sequence). The junction had 2 bases not matched to a gene; V was cut back by 2 bases and J by 6 bases. This CDR3 contains 14 residues. CDR3 loop: CASSLSGGLNEQFF. In DNA form, the CDR3 reads TGTGCCAGCAGTTTAAGCGGGGGGCTCAATGAGCAGTTCTTC.

The chain uses TRBV6-5 and TRBJ1-1; D is possibly TRBD1 (6 bases). V shed 4 bases and J shed 1 base, with 16 bases lying between them. CDR1 is MNHEY, CDR2 SVGAGI, per germline. The CDR3 contains 16 residues. Here the CDR3 DNA reads TGTGCCAGCAGTTCCGAGGGGGAGGGAACGAACACTGAAGCTTTCTTT. It specifies CASSSEGEGTNTEAFF.

The chain combines TRBV6-5 with TRBJ2-5; 7 bases are a match to TRBD1. Germline CDR1 is MNHEY and CDR2 is SVGAGI. The V gene end was trimmed by 5 bases and the J gene end by 3 bases; junction bases not matched to a gene: 3. There are 13 residues in the CDR3. This CDR3 is CASSTTGKETQYF. The DNA of the CDR3 is TGTGCCAGCAGTACGACAGGGAAAGAGACCCAGTACTTC.